These 31 T cell receptor beta chains came from one sample sequenced in a study of T cell clonotyping in hematopoietic cell transplantation. Stated time point: recipient sample about 28 days before transplant, after cytoreduction. Profiled with immunoSEQ multiplex PCR; TCRdb holds only in-frame clones, not every one. Of 26,000 or so clones in the sample, approximately 86% were seen once. Specimen: peripheral blood mononuclear cells, collected before stem cell transplant. The source is a man aged 35-49 years with acute myeloid leukemia. Some clones in this sample may be carry-over from other donors' samples.

The V gene is TRBV19, the J gene TRBJ2-1; 9 nucleotides agree with TRBD2. The CDR3 spans 15 residues. The V and J ends lost 4 bases and 9 bases, in that order; junction bases with no gene match: 10. Germline V lookup: CDR1 LNHDA, CDR2 SQIVND (reference sequence). CDR3 DNA: TGTGCCAGTAGTAGTGGACAGGTTAGCGGGAGTGAGCAGTTCTTC. Translation gives CASSSGQVSGSEQFF. The variable domain in full, with the rest retrieved from reference TRBV19 and TRBJ2-1, is DGGITQSPKYLFRKEGQNVTLSCEQNLNHDAMYWYRQDPGQGLRLIYYSQIVNDFQKGDIAEGYSVSREKKESFPLTVTSAQKNPTAFYLCASSSGQVSGSEQFFGPGTRLTVL.

The V gene is TRBV25-1, the J gene TRBJ1-1, with no clear D. From germline, CDR1 is MGHDK and CDR2 SYGVNS. V lost 6 bases to trimming and J lost 2 bases, with 10 bases between them. The CDR3 sequence is 13 residues long. CDR3 region: CASRRGGNTEAFF. The CDR3 DNA follows: TGTGCCAGCAGGCGGGGTGGCAACACTGAAGCTTTCTTT. Filled out from reference TRBV25-1 and TRBJ1-1, the complete variable domain reads EADIYQTPRYLVIGTGKKITLECSQTMGHDKMYWYQQDPGMELHLIHYSYGVNSTEKGDLSSESTVSRIRTEHFPLTLESARPSHTSQYLCASRRGGNTEAFFGQGTRLTVV.

The chain uses TRBV19 and TRBJ1-2; D might be TRBD1 (6 bases). CDR1 and CDR2 from the germline V gene are LNHDA and SQIVND (reference sequence). Deletions cut 11 bases from V and 4 bases from J, with 17 bases between. The CDR3 has 13 amino acids. This CDR3 is CAASEGGAYGYTF. CDR3 in DNA: TGTGCCGCCTCCGAGGGGGGGGCCTATGGCTACACCTTC.

The genes are TRBV6-5 and TRBJ1-2; D is perhaps TRBD1 (5 bases). Deletions cut 6 bases from V and 4 bases from J, with 12 bases between. CDR3 length: 13 residues. Per germline, CDR1 MNHEY and CDR2 SVGAGI. The CDR3 sequence: CASRSQGSYGYTF. In DNA form, the CDR3 reads TGTGCCAGCAGATCTCAGGGTTCCTATGGCTACACCTTC.

The chain employs TRBV28 and TRBJ1-6, with TRBD1 identical over 8 bases. The V gene's germline CDR1 is MDHEN and CDR2 SYDVKM. V was clipped by 8 bases and J by 9 bases; unmatched bases: 6. CDR3 length: 13 amino acids. CDR3 sequence (DNA): TGTGCCAGCCGGGTCAGGGGGCCTTCACCCCTCCACTTT. Encoded protein: CASRVRGPSPLHF.

V is TRBV6-1 and J is TRBJ2-2; D is uncertain. In germline, CDR1 is MNHNS, CDR2 SASEGT. The CDR3 extends over 12 amino acids. Trimming left V 3 bases short and J 6 bases short, with 5 bases between. The CDR3 protein is CASSEGSGELFF. In nucleotides, the CDR3 is TGTGCCAGCAGTGAGGGTTCCGGGGAGCTGTTTTTT.

The J gene is TRBJ2-7, the V gene TRBV11-1; D gene uncertain. The CDR3 consists of 13 residues. V was cut by 5 bases and J by 5 bases, with 13 bases left in between. Looked up from germline, CDR1 is SGHAT and CDR2 is FQDESV (reference sequence). Written as DNA, the CDR3 is TGTGCCAGCAGCCCTGGGCTAATCGACGAGCAGTACTTC. Protein sequence: CASSPGLIDEQYF.

This clone was detected once. The chain has TRBV5-5 and TRBJ1-2; the D is unclear. CDR1 and CDR2 from the germline V gene are SGHKS and YYEKEE (reference sequence). Trimming removed 0 bases at V and 4 bases at J, with 7 bases between. The CDR3 totals 13 residues. The CDR3 sequence is CASSLGGSYGYTF. For the CDR3, the DNA is TGTGCCAGCAGCTTGGGAGGATCCTATGGCTACACCTTC.

The chain uses TRBV5-6 and TRBJ1-3; D remains unclear. V lost 0 bases, J lost 2 bases, and 6 bases lay in between. Germline V gives CDR1 SGHDT, CDR2 YYEEEE. CDR3 size: 14 residues. The DNA for the CDR3 is TGTGCCAGCAGCTTGGCGCATCCTGGAAACACCATATATTTT. Its protein is CASSLAHPGNTIYF.

V and J are TRBV13 and TRBJ1-5; the match to TRBD1 covers 10 bases. Germline values: CDR1 PRHDT, CDR2 FYEKMQ (reference sequence). The CDR3 consists of 16 residues. Unmatched junction bases numbered 13, after V lost 3 bases and J lost 11 bases. CDR3 in amino acids: CASSLGSRDRGGTQHF. The CDR3 bases are TGTGCCAGCAGCTTGGGGTCCCGGGACAGGGGCGGGACCCAGCATTTT. The full variable domain, with the rest looked up from reference TRBV13 and TRBJ1-5, is AAGVIQSPRHLIKEKRETATLKCYPIPRHDTVYWYQQGPGQDPQFLISFYEKMQSDKGSIPDRFSAQQFSDYHSELNMSSLELGDSALYFCASSLGSRDRGGTQHFGDGTRLSIL.

The chain uses TRBV28 and TRBJ1-5, with D unclear. CDR1 MDHEN and CDR2 SYDVKM come from the germline V gene. V gave up 5 bases and J gave up 6 bases, with 11 bases separating them. The CDR3 consists of 13 residues. The CDR3 nucleotides are TGTGCCAGCAGTCTGACGGGTCCTCAGCCCCAGCATTTT. Protein product: CASSLTGPQPQHF. The full variable domain, rest sourced from reference TRBV28 and TRBJ1-5, is DVKVTQSSRYLVKRTGEKVFLECVQDMDHENMFWYRQDPGLGLRLIYFSYDVKMKEKGDIPEGYSVSREKKERFSLILESASTNQTSMYLCASSLTGPQPQHFGDGTRLSIL.

This chain links TRBV4-2 with TRBJ2-3; 10 nucleotides agree with TRBD2. Germline assignment: CDR1 LGHNA and CDR2 YNFKEQ. This CDR3 is built from 14 residues. V lost 3 bases, J lost 7 bases, and 4 bases stayed unmatched. CDR3 protein: CASSQGAGGNTQYF. In nucleotides, the CDR3 is TGTGCCAGCAGCCAGGGAGCGGGGGGGAATACGCAGTATTTT.

The gene calls are TRBV4-3 and TRBJ2-7, with D tentatively TRBD1 or TRBD2 (5 bases each). From germline, CDR1 is LGHNA and CDR2 YSLEER. The CDR3 has 14 amino acids. Trimming left V 1 base short and J 2 bases short, with 9 bases between. The CDR3 loop reads CASSQVLGPYEQYF. The CDR3 DNA sequence: TGCGCCAGCAGCCAAGTACTGGGACCCTACGAGCAGTACTTC.

The V gene is TRBV5-4, the J gene TRBJ2-7; 8 nucleotides match TRBD2. From germline, CDR1 is SGHNT and CDR2 YYREEE (reference sequence). The ends lost 0 bases at V and 6 bases at J; junction bases unmatched: 5. CDR3 length: 14 amino acids. In DNA, the CDR3 is TGTGCCAGCAGCTTGGATGGCGGGAGGCTCGAGCAGTACTTC. Translation gives CASSLDGGRLEQYF.

V gene TRBV5-6 combines with J gene TRBJ1-1; D perhaps matches TRBD1 (5 bases). The V and J ends lost 2 bases and 1 base respectively, with 21 bases between them. The CDR3 is 18 residues long. CDR1 and CDR2 from the germline V gene are SGHDT and YYEEEE. The CDR3 region is CASSFPGPRWGTNTEAFF. The CDR3 DNA reads TGTGCCAGCAGCTTCCCGGGACCTCGGTGGGGGACGAACACTGAAGCTTTCTTT.

The chain combines TRBV5-6 with TRBJ2-7; D is unclear. This CDR3 is 14 amino acids long. Germline V gene data show CDR1 as SGHDT and CDR2 as YYEEEE. The V end lost 4 bases, the J end lost 1 base, and 12 bases lay between the germline ends. The CDR3 spells CASSPPQRSYEQYF. The CDR3 DNA reads TGTGCCAGCAGCCCGCCTCAGAGATCCTACGAGCAGTACTTC.

The chain employs TRBV4-3 and TRBJ2-2; no firm D call. Looked up from germline, CDR1 is LGHNA and CDR2 is YSLEER. CDR3 size: 16 residues. Trimming cost V 0 bases and J 3 bases, with 11 bases left between them. CDR3 DNA sequence: TGCGCCAGCAGCCAAGATCCGGGCAGGTACACCGGGGAGCTGTTTTTT. Amino acids: CASSQDPGRYTGELFF.

The V gene is TRBV19, the J gene TRBJ2-3; D unclear. This CDR3 is 14 amino acids long. V lost 7 bases to trimming and J lost 5 bases, with 16 bases between them. Germline V gives CDR1 LNHDA, CDR2 SQIVND (reference sequence). CDR3 in amino acids: CASTQRGELDTQYF. CDR3 bases: TGTGCCAGTACACAGCGAGGAGAGTTAGATACGCAGTATTTT.

The gene calls are TRBV19 and TRBJ2-4, with D perhaps TRBD1 (7 bases). The CDR3 is 16 amino acids. V lost 6 bases and J 12 bases, leaving 27 bases between the germline ends. CDR1 and CDR2 (germline): LNHDA, SQIVND (reference sequence). The CDR3 DNA is TGTGCCAGTAGCCGAGGGACAGCCTCGATCGGGAGTACTCAGTACTTC. It translates to CASSRGTASIGSTQYF.

The V gene is TRBV5-7, the J gene TRBJ1-2; D unresolved. TRBV5-7 belongs to the ORF category, with a function that is uncertain. The V end lost 4 bases, the J end lost 0 bases, and 25 bases lay between the germline ends. This CDR3 contains 19 residues. Here the CDR3 reads CASSLTRRGGSLSNYGYTF. In DNA, the CDR3 is TGTGCCAGCAGCCTGACAAGGCGTGGTGGCAGCCTCTCTAACTATGGCTACACCTTC.

The chain uses TRBV4-1 and TRBJ1-4, with TRBD1 matching 7 bases. The J segment lost 4 bases and the V segment lost 2 bases, leaving 10 bases of the junction unmatched. The CDR3 sequence is 17 residues long. The V gene's germline CDR1 is MGHRA and CDR2 YSYEKL. The CDR3 reads CASSQWGQSRNNEKLFF. The CDR3 DNA is TGCGCCAGCAGCCAATGGGGACAGTCGCGAAATAATGAAAAACTGTTTTTT.

The CDR3 region is CASSLGDRGQGYTF. In DNA, the CDR3 is TGTGCCAGCAGCTTAGGCGACAGGGGACAGGGCTACACCTTC. The V gene is TRBV11-2, the J gene TRBJ1-2; 8 nucleotides line up with TRBD1. Germline V gene lookup returns CDR1 SGHAT and CDR2 FQNNGV. The CDR3 is made up of 14 amino acids. The V segment lost 1 base and the J segment 8 bases; nucleotides outside the gene matches: 6.

The chain employs TRBV5-6 and TRBJ2-3; D perhaps matches TRBD2 (7 bases). Germline values: CDR1 SGHDT, CDR2 YYEEEE. There are 17 residues in the CDR3. The V end was cut by 3 bases, the J end by 1 base, with 18 bases between. This CDR3 reads CASSSTPGGGGTDTQYF. CDR3 nucleotide sequence: TGTGCCAGCAGCTCTACCCCTGGGGGGGGCGGCACAGATACGCAGTATTTT.

CDR3 nucleotide sequence: TGTGCCAGCAGCGAGCGGGGGATGGCAGGGGGCTACACCTTC. Translation gives CASSERGMAGGYTF. V is TRBV6-1 and J is TRBJ1-2; D may be TRBD1 (5 bases). The CDR3 extends over 14 amino acids. Germline lookup yields CDR1 MNHNS and CDR2 SASEGT. V lost 6 bases to trimming and J lost 8 bases, with 19 bases between them.

As DNA, the CDR3 is TGTGCCAGCAGTGCTTGGCGTGGGTATGAAGCTTTCTTT. This sequence encodes CASSAWRGYEAFF. This chain uses TRBV2 with TRBJ1-1; D is unresolved. V was clipped by 4 bases and J by 7 bases, with 13 bases between them. The CDR3 runs 13 residues. The V gene's germline CDR1 is SNHLY and CDR2 FYNNEI.

V is TRBV19 and J is TRBJ2-5, with D unclear. Germline assignment: CDR1 LNHDA and CDR2 SQIVND (reference sequence). The V end lost 3 bases, the J end lost 5 bases, and 16 bases lay between the germline ends. CDR3 length: 15 amino acids. The CDR3 loop is CASSIHTGLGETQYF. The CDR3 DNA reads TGTGCCAGTAGTATCCATACGGGTTTAGGGGAGACCCAGTACTTC.

The V gene is TRBV30, the J gene TRBJ2-7; D is unresolved. V lost 0 bases and J 2 bases, leaving 11 bases between the germline ends. The germline V gene has CDR1 GTSNPN and CDR2 SVGIG (reference sequence). This CDR3 has 14 residues. In nucleotides, the CDR3 is TGTGCCTGGAGTGTACGCGACCGTACCTACGAGCAGTACTTC. Protein product: CAWSVRDRTYEQYF.

V and J are TRBV30 and TRBJ2-3; TRBD2 aligns across 8 bases. The CDR3 runs to 15 residues. V lost 5 bases to trimming and J lost 4 bases; unmatched junction nucleotides: 11. The germline CDR1 and CDR2 sequences are GTSNPN and SVGIG (reference sequence). CDR3 residues: CAWALSGGGPDTQYF. The CDR3 coding sequence is TGTGCCTGGGCCCTCTCGGGAGGGGGGCCAGATACGCAGTATTTT.

The chain employs TRBV15 and TRBJ2-7; TRBD2 matches 15 bases. The CDR3 is 19 residues long. After removal of 0 bases from V and 0 bases from J, the junction contained 6 bases not matched to a gene. Per the germline V gene, CDR1 is LNHNV and CDR2 is YYDKDF (reference sequence). CDR3 nucleotide sequence: TGTGCCACCAGCAGAGATTTAGGACTAGCGGGGGGGCTCTCCTACGAGCAGTACTTC. Its translation is CATSRDLGLAGGLSYEQYF.

This clone was picked up one time. The chain couples TRBV11-3 to TRBJ1-2, with D possibly TRBD1 on 5 matching bases. CDR3 length: 16 amino acids. Trimming stripped 5 bases from V and 4 bases from J, with 20 bases between. CDR1 and CDR2 (germline): SGHNT, YENEEA. The CDR3 DNA reads as TGTGCCAGCAGCCATGGGACTGGTCAGGTTGCCTATGGCTACACCTTC. Its translation: CASSHGTGQVAYGYTF.

This clone has just one count. This chain's CDR3 is CASSADRGWTGELFF. CDR3 sequence (DNA): TGTGCCAGCAGCGCTGACAGGGGTTGGACCGGGGAGCTGTTTTTT. The genes are TRBV7-3 and TRBJ2-2; 8 bases agree with TRBD1. The germline CDR1 and CDR2 sequences are SGHTA and FQGTGA. The V gene end was trimmed by 5 bases and the J gene end by 5 bases; junction bases not matched to a gene: 7. The CDR3 is 15 residues long.